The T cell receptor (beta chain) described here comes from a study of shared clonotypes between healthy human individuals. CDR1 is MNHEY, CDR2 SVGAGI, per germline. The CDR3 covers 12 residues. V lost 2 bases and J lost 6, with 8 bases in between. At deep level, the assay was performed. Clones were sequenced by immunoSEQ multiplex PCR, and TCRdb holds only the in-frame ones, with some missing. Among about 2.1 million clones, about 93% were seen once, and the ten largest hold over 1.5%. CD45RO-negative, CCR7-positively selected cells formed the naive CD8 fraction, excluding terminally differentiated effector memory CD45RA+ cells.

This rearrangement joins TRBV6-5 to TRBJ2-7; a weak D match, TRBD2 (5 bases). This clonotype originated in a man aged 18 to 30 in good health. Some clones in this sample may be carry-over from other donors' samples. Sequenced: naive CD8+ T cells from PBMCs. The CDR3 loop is CASSYRGREQYF. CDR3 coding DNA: TGTGCCAGCAGTTACCGGGGTCGCGAGCAGTACTTC.